The entry below describes one T cell receptor beta chain. Clones were read by immunoSEQ multiplex PCR, and TCRdb kept only the in-frame ones, dropping some. In the table there are about 2.3 million clones, approximately 90% of which are singletons. The data derive from a study of shared clonotypes between healthy human individuals. Overall study: Three CD4 naive, three CD4 memory, two CD8 naive and one CD8 memory plate were used per donor.

The CDR3 runs to 14 residues. The V gene's germline CDR1 is LGHNA and CDR2 YSLEER. The junction had 7 bases not matched to a gene; V was cut back by 3 bases and J by 6 bases. The authors divided CD4+ cells into CD45RA+ naive and CD45RA-negative memory subsets. The chain links TRBV4-3 to TRBJ2-7; 8 bases line up with TRBD2. The origin of this receptor is a man between 18 and 35 years old in good health. Some clones in this sample may be carry-over from other donors' samples. The sequenced sample was naive CD4+ T cells from PBMCs. As to subset: CD45RA+ positively selected. The DNA of the CDR3 is TGCGCCAGCAGCCACCAGCGGGAGAACTCCGAGCAGTACTTC. Translating gives CASSHQRENSEQYF.